This T cell receptor (beta chain) comes out of a study of cytomegalovirus exposure and HLA in healthy donors. Study context: In a previous analysis, 117 million unique TCR beta sequences were found from about 179 million T cells. There were tens of millions of unique TCRs (from HLA-typed donors) in an early data release. Study-wide points: Most subjects had HLA-A and HLA-B alleles reportedly predicted accurately by TCR beta sequences.

The PCR was carried out with 60 Vbeta primers and 13 Jbeta primers. The repertoire was sequenced with immunoSEQ multiplex PCR; TCRdb's copy has only in-frame clones and lacks some. The sample yields approximately 140,000 clones, around 77% seen once. The sample holds a few counts of this clone. Its cognate antigen is unknown. The germline V and J ends were trimmed by 6 bases and 6 bases, with 14 bases remaining between them. This CDR3 has 13 amino acids. Germline values: CDR1 MNHEY, CDR2 SMNVEV (reference sequence). The receptor comes from a woman aged 45 to 65 in good health and CMV-seronegative. This chain uses TRBV27 with TRBJ1-2; D perhaps matches TRBD1 (6 bases). The sample consisted of PBMCs. The CDR3 DNA reads as TGTGCCAGCAGGCCCAATAGGGGGAATGGCTACACCTTC. Its protein is CASRPNRGNGYTF.